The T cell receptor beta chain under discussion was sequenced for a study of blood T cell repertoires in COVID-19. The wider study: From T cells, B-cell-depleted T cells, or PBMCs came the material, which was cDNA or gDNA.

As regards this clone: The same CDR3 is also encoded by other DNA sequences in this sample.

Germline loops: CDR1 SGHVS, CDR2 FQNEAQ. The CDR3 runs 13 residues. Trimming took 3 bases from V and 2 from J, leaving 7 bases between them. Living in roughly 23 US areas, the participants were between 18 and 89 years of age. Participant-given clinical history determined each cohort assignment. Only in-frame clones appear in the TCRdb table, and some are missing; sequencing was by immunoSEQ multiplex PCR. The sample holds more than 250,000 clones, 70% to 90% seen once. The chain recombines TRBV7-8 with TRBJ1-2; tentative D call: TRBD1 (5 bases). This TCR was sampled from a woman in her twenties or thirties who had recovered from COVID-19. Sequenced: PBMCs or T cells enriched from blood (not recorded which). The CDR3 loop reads CASSLGGNYGYTF. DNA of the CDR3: TGTGCCAGCAGCTTGGGGGGAAACTATGGCTACACCTTC. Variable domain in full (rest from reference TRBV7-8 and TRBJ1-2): GAGVSQSPRYKVAKRGQDVALRCDPISGHVSLFWYQQALGQGPEFLTYFQNEAQLDKSGLPSDRFFAERPEGSVSTLKIQRTQQEDSAVYLCASSLGGNYGYTFGSGTRLTVV.